The 25 T cell receptor beta chains below all came from one sample that was sequenced in a study of shared clonotypes between healthy human individuals. This table comes from immunoSEQ multiplex PCR, and its TCRdb copy is limited to in-frame clones, with some not included. The sample records around 2,000,000 clones, approximately 94% being singletons. Naive CD8 populations comprised CD45RO-negative cells positively selected for CCR7, excluding terminally differentiated effector memory CD45RA+ cells. The sample was naive CD8+ T cells from PBMCs. The source is a man younger than 35 in good health. Some clones in this sample may be carry-over from other donors' samples.

V and J are TRBV30 and TRBJ1-1, with TRBD1 as a possible D gene (5 bases). V was pared by 4 bases and J by 8 bases, with 11 bases between. Germline V gene data show CDR1 as GTSNPN and CDR2 as SVGIG (reference sequence). The CDR3 runs 11 residues. CDR3 in DNA: TGTGCCTGGAAAACCAGGGTAGAAGCTTTCTTT. Translating gives CAWKTRVEAFF.

The chain links TRBV7-7 to TRBJ1-2, with D unclear. The germline CDR1 and CDR2 sequences are SSHAT and FNYEAQ (reference sequence). V was shortened by 2 bases and J by 1 base, with 8 bases between the two germline ends. The CDR3 has 14 amino acids. The CDR3 sequence is CASSLSAVNYGYTF. As DNA, the CDR3 is TGTGCCAGCAGCTTAAGCGCGGTTAACTATGGCTACACCTTC.

With respect to this clone: This sample includes further DNA sequences coding for the same CDR3. V gene TRBV5-5 combines with J gene TRBJ2-7; D possibly uses TRBD1 or TRBD2 (5 bases each). This CDR3 spans 14 amino acids. Trimming removed 3 bases at V and 1 base at J, with 11 bases between. Per the germline V gene, CDR1 is SGHKS and CDR2 is YYEKEE (reference sequence). CDR3 amino acids: CASSSGPGSYEQYF. The CDR3 region has the DNA TGTGCCAGCAGCTCGGGACCGGGTTCCTACGAGCAGTACTTC.

V and J are TRBV30 and TRBJ1-1; maybe TRBD1 (6 bases). Germline CDR1 GTSNPN, CDR2 SVGIG (reference sequence). The CDR3 is 13 amino acids. Trimming took off 0 bases at V and 8 bases at J, with 13 bases between the two ends. Here the CDR3 DNA reads TGTGCCTGGAGTGTAGGGGGAGGGGCAGAAGCTTTCTTT. This translates into CAWSVGGGAEAFF. Together with reference TRBV30 and TRBJ1-1, the CDR3 gives the full variable domain: SQTIHQWPATLVQPVGSPLSLECTVEGTSNPNLYWYRQAAGRGLQLLFYSVGIGQISSEVPQNLSASRPQDRQFILSSKKLLLSDSGFYLCAWSVGGGAEAFFGQGTRLTVV.

This chain connects TRBV25-1 to TRBJ1-1; maybe TRBD1 (6 bases). The germline V gene has CDR1 MGHDK and CDR2 SYGVNS. Trimming removed 9 bases from V and 5 bases from J, with 19 bases in between. CDR3 length equals 14 residues. CDR3 bases: TGTGCCAGTACCCCCCGGGGGCTGGGGACTGAAGCTTTCTTT. Protein sequence: CASTPRGLGTEAFF.

As concerns this clone: This likely stems from a read error, as it lies one base from a far larger clone. The same CDR3 arises from other DNA sequences in this sample as well. The chain carries TRBV9 and TRBJ1-1; possibly TRBD1 for D (5 bases). CDR3 length equals 13 residues. Germline V gene data show CDR1 as SGDLS and CDR2 as YYNGEE. V was pared by 0 bases and J by 4 bases, with 7 bases between. The CDR3 sequence: CASSVGGTTEAFF. The CDR3 DNA reads as TGTGCCAGCAGCGTAGGGGGGACCACTGAAGCTTTCTTT.

The CDR3 sequence: CASSQTTEEYTDTQYF. CDR3 DNA sequence: TGTGCCAGCAGCCAGACGACGGAAGAGTACACAGATACGCAGTATTTT. The chain employs TRBV13 and TRBJ2-3; D remains ambiguous. Germline-derived CDR1 and CDR2 are PRHDT and FYEKMQ (reference sequence). The CDR3 covers 16 residues. V shed 5 bases and J shed 2 bases, with 17 bases lying between them. Combining the CDR3 with reference TRBV13 and TRBJ2-3 gives the whole variable domain AAGVIQSPRHLIKEKRETATLKCYPIPRHDTVYWYQQGPGQDPQFLISFYEKMQSDKGSIPDRFSAQQFSDYHSELNMSSLELGDSALYFCASSQTTEEYTDTQYFGPGTRLTVL.

In regard to this clone: Other DNA sequences in the sample encode the same CDR3. The chain employs TRBV9 and TRBJ2-7; no clear D gene. Trimming cost V 0 bases and J 1 base, with 5 bases left between them. The germline V gene encodes CDR1 SGDLS and CDR2 YYNGEE. The CDR3 consists of 13 residues. CDR3 nucleotide sequence: TGTGCCAGCAGCGTAGAAGGATCCTACGAGCAGTACTTC. Encoded protein: CASSVEGSYEQYF.

A note on this clone: This sample also contains other DNA sequences that code for the same CDR3. The V gene is TRBV19, the J gene TRBJ1-1; D remains unclear. Between the trimmed V and J ends, which lost 1 base and 0 bases, there was a span of 6 bases. Germline CDR1 and CDR2: LNHDA and SQIVND (reference sequence). The CDR3 consists of 14 residues. CDR3 sequence (DNA): TGTGCCAGTAGTATAGGAGGGCTGAACACTGAAGCTTTCTTT. Amino acids: CASSIGGLNTEAFF.

The chain uses TRBV5-4 and TRBJ2-1; D call uncertain. Germline V gives CDR1 SGHNT, CDR2 YYREEE (reference sequence). Trimming removed 3 bases at V and 0 bases at J, with 10 bases between. The CDR3 covers 15 residues. The CDR3 DNA follows: TGTGCCAGCAGCTACGGTATTAGCTCCTACAATGAGCAGTTCTTC. Translated: CASSYGISSYNEQFF.

This chain uses TRBV9 with TRBJ1-4; D is possibly TRBD1 (5 bases). Germline loops: CDR1 SGDLS, CDR2 YYNGEE. Trimming shortened V by 3 bases and J by 1 base, and 16 bases separated the two germline ends. The CDR3 is made up of 17 amino acids. CDR3 DNA sequence: TGTGCCAGCAGCGGCTACCGGGACGCGGTAACTAATGAAAAACTGTTTTTT. This translates into CASSGYRDAVTNEKLFF.

The V call is TRBV4-3, the J call TRBJ2-7; D is unresolved. Trimming removed 1 base from V and 0 bases from J, with 13 bases in between. The CDR3 spans 16 residues. From germline, CDR1 is LGHNA and CDR2 YSLEER. CDR3 protein: CASSQVYRPNSYEQYF. CDR3 bases: TGCGCCAGCAGCCAAGTTTATCGGCCGAACTCCTACGAGCAGTACTTC.

This chain connects TRBV5-1 to TRBJ1-1; TRBD1 matches 8 bases. The CDR3 extends over 18 amino acids. Germline trimming cut 0 bases from V and 0 bases from J; bases unmatched to any gene: 10. Germline values: CDR1 SGHRS, CDR2 YFSETQ. The CDR3 DNA reads TGCGCCAGCAGCTTGGGTCAGTTTACAGGGGGGATGAACACTGAAGCTTTCTTT. It yields the protein CASSLGQFTGGMNTEAFF.

This clone was counted once. The gene calls are TRBV27 and TRBJ2-1, with TRBD2 identical over 12 bases. The germline V gene has CDR1 MNHEY and CDR2 SMNVEV (reference sequence). The CDR3 is 17 residues long. Germline trimming cut 5 bases from V and 1 base from J; bases unmatched to any gene: 6. For the CDR3, the DNA is TGTGCCAGCAGTGCCCCGACTAGCGGGAGTTCCTACAATGAGCAGTTCTTC. Translated, it gives CASSAPTSGSSYNEQFF.

The CDR3 loop reads CASSWSRNNEQFF. The CDR3 bases are TGTGCCAGCAGTTGGTCCAGAAACAATGAGCAGTTCTTC. The J gene is TRBJ2-1, the V gene TRBV6-6; D unclear. The CDR3 is 13 amino acids. Trimming left V 4 bases short and J 5 bases short, with 9 bases between. Germline CDR1 and CDR2: MNHNY and SVGAGI (reference sequence).

The V call is TRBV11-1, the J call TRBJ2-7; 11 nucleotides align to TRBD2. The CDR3 totals 14 residues. The germline CDR1 and CDR2 sequences are SGHAT and FQDESV (reference sequence). V shed 6 bases and J 3 bases; nucleotides not matched to a gene: 4. The CDR3: CASSFTSGSYEQYF. The CDR3 DNA follows: TGTGCCAGCAGTTTCACTAGCGGGAGCTACGAGCAGTACTTC.

The V and J genes are TRBV30 and TRBJ2-1; 7 bases match TRBD1. The CDR3 contains 17 residues. CDR1 is GTSNPN, CDR2 SVGIG, per germline (reference sequence). J was trimmed by 0 bases and V by 4 bases; bases with no gene match: 12. CDR3 sequence (DNA): TGTGCCTGGATTCCATCGACAGGGAAAATCTCCTACAATGAGCAGTTCTTC. Translation: CAWIPSTGKISYNEQFF.

This sequence joins TRBV10-3 and TRBJ2-7; 9 bases map to TRBD1. Per germline, CDR1 ENHRY and CDR2 SYGVKD. This CDR3 comprises 15 residues. The junction had 8 bases not matched to a gene; V was cut back by 4 bases and J by 4 bases. The CDR3 bases are TGTGCCATCAGTGCCCCAGTACAGGGGGCTTACGAGCAGTACTTC. Translation gives CAISAPVQGAYEQYF.

The CDR3 is CASSLYPGEGSTDTQYF. CDR3 in DNA: TGTGCCAGCAGTTTATACCCCGGGGAGGGGAGCACAGATACGCAGTATTTT. V gene TRBV28 combines with J gene TRBJ2-3; 7 bases match TRBD2. Germline CDR1 MDHEN, CDR2 SYDVKM. The CDR3 runs 17 residues. V shed 1 base, J shed 0 bases, and the junction held 7 bases outside the gene matches.

The chain joins TRBV11-2 to TRBJ1-4, with unresolved D. Trimming stripped 0 bases from V and 4 bases from J, with 15 bases between. This CDR3 region has 17 residues. Germline values: CDR1 SGHAT, CDR2 FQNNGV. The CDR3 sequence is CASSLDHTRIVNEKLFF. The CDR3 DNA follows: TGTGCCAGCAGCTTAGATCATACAAGGATCGTTAATGAAAAACTGTTTTTT.

For this clone: The sample has other DNA sequences that encode this CDR3 too. V usage is TRBV27 and J usage is TRBJ2-7; D gene unclear. CDR1 and CDR2 (germline): MNHEY, SMNVEV (reference sequence). The CDR3 sequence is 13 residues long. V was trimmed by 0 bases and J by 2 bases, leaving 5 bases between them. In DNA, the CDR3 is TGTGCCAGCAGTTTATCTCCGACCTACGAGCAGTACTTC. This codes for CASSLSPTYEQYF.

V is TRBV5-1 and J is TRBJ2-3; a possible D gene is TRBD2 (5 bases). Trimming pared 4 bases from V and 4 bases from J, leaving 16 bases between. The CDR3 contains 15 residues. CDR1 is SGHRS, CDR2 YFSETQ, per germline. The CDR3 DNA sequence: TGCGCCAGCAGCATTATGATTCGGGATCCAGATACGCAGTATTTT. This codes for CASSIMIRDPDTQYF.

This clone was seen only once. J is TRBJ2-7 and V is TRBV27, with 8 nucleotides matching TRBD2. V shed 5 bases, J shed 0 bases, and the junction held 9 bases outside the gene matches. This CDR3 is built from 16 residues. The germline V gene has CDR1 MNHEY and CDR2 SMNVEV (reference sequence). CDR3 in DNA: TGTGCCAGCAGTCCCCTCGGGGCGGGGGGCTCCTACGAGCAGTACTTC. It encodes CASSPLGAGGSYEQYF.

The V gene is TRBV6-1, the J gene TRBJ2-7, with TRBD1 as a possible D gene (5 bases). This CDR3 spans 13 amino acids. The V gene's germline CDR1 is MNHNS and CDR2 SASEGT. Trimming stripped 1 base from V and 4 bases from J, with 8 bases between. The DNA for the CDR3 is TGTGCCAGCAGTGAAGACAGGACGTACGAGCAGTACTTC. As protein: CASSEDRTYEQYF.

The rearrangement uses TRBV11-1 and TRBJ1-1; no clear D. Between the trimmed V and J ends, which lost 3 bases and 2 bases, there was a span of 13 bases. Germline CDR1 and CDR2: SGHAT and FQDESV (reference sequence). CDR3 length equals 15 residues. As DNA, the CDR3 is TGTGCCAGCAGCTTCCGGGAGACACCTAACACTGAAGCTTTCTTT. Its translation is CASSFRETPNTEAFF.